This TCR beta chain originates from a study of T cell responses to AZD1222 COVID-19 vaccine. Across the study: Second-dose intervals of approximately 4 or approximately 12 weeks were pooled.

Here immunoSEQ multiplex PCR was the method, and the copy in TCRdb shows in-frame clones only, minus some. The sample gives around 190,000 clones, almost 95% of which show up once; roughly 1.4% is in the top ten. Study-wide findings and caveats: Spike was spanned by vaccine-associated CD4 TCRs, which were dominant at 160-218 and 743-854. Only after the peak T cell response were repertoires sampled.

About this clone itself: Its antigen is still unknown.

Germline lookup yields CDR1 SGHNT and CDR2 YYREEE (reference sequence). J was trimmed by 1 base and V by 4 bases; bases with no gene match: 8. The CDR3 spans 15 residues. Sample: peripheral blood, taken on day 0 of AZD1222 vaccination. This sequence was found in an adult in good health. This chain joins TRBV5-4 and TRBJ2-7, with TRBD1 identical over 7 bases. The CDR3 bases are TGTGCCAGCAGCCGTGTGACAGGGCGATCCTACGAGCAGTACTTC. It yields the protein CASSRVTGRSYEQYF.